This TCR beta chain originates from a study of Graves' ophthalmopathy and Graves' hyperthyroidism. Study context: Untreated patients at initial diagnosis provided peripheral blood.

RNA transcripts were the template, and TCR beta CDR3 regions were amplified from them. First-round RT-PCR used HTBI primers; second-round multiplex PCR followed. TCRdb reprocessed the multiplex PCR reads with MiXCR, giving one entry per CDR3 protein. The sample lists 360,000 or so distinct CDR3 sequences; around 16% were seen once. This clonotype has at least ten counts. Other autoimmune diseases, uncontrolled infections, pregnancy or lactation ruled patients out of participation. Clinicians made diagnoses from clinical symptoms, serum thyroxine, TRAb, thyroid ultrasound and orbital computed tomography. This CDR3 contains 15 residues. The V gene's germline CDR1 is SGHTA and CDR2 FQGNSA. V was shortened by 1 base and J by 4 bases, with 13 bases between the two germline ends.

V is TRBV7-2 and J is TRBJ1-2, with D possibly TRBD1 on 6 matching bases. The clonotype comes from a woman in her late teens or twenties with Graves' ophthalmopathy. The sequenced sample consisted of peripheral blood. The CDR3 loop is CASSLGAGVAYGYTF. Here the CDR3 DNA reads TGTGCCAGCAGCTTAGGGGCAGGGGTGGCCTATGGCTACACCTTC. The full variable domain, completed using reference TRBV7-2 and TRBJ1-2, is GAGVSQSPSNKVTEKGKDVELRCDPISGHTALYWYRQSLGQGLEFLIYFQGNSAPDKSGLPSDRFSAERTGGSVSTLTIQRTQQEDSAVYLCASSLGAGVAYGYTFGSGTRLTVV.